The following is a T cell receptor (beta chain) sequence with its context. Antigen unknown. Diagnostic decisions used clinical symptoms, serum thyroxine and TRAb, thyroid ultrasound and orbital computed tomography. The data originate from a study of T cells in Graves' hyperthyroidism and ophthalmopathy. Study findings and constraints: A model built on 13 V-J features separated ophthalmopathy from stable hyperthyroidism. Blood also showed most of the thyroid clonotypes that were expanded above 0.001. Ophthalmopathy onset followed model prediction by a median approximately six months.

Germline CDR1 SGHTA, CDR2 FQGTGA. CDR3 size: 13 residues. Trimming removed 0 bases from V and 0 bases from J, with 2 bases in between. Using RNA transcripts as the source, TCR beta CDR3 regions were amplified. The HTBI primer set drove a first-round RT-PCR of the TCR CDR3. TCRdb re-called the multiplex PCR reads with MiXCR, one entry per CDR3 protein. The sample includes about 480,000 distinct CDR3 sequences, around 15% of them seen just once. This TCR came from a woman in her late teens or twenties with Graves' hyperthyroidism. The sample was blood. This sequence joins TRBV7-3 and TRBJ2-5; no clear D gene. CDR3 residues: CASSLTHQETQYF. The CDR3, as DNA: TGTGCCAGCAGCTTAACCCACCAAGAGACCCAGTACTTC.